These T cell receptor beta chains were read from a single sample in a study of blood T cell repertoires in COVID-19. TCRdb keeps only in-frame clones here, not all; method: immunoSEQ multiplex PCR. The sample shows 60,000 or so clones, approximately 90% of them seen only once. Sequencing was carried out using peripheral blood. Every receptor here comes from a human donor in a cohort sampled during active COVID-19. The CDR3 runs from the conserved cysteine through the conserved F or W. D genes are given only for firm matches. Only part of the rows carry a size: once, few, many, or a class if the clone is expanded.

>TRBV5-1|.|TRBJ1-1|.
TGCGCCAGCAGCTTTGACAGTATGAACACTGAAGCTTTCTTT
CASSFDSMNTEAFF
>TRBV19|.|TRBJ2-1|.
TGTGCCAGTACCTCATCGAAGGGGCAAGGGCAGTTCTTC
CASTSSKGQGQFF
>TRBV19|.|TRBJ1-2|.
TGTGCCAGTAGTATAGTCGGGAGCTATGGCTACACCTTC
CASSIVGSYGYTF
>TRBV24-1|.|TRBJ2-1|TRBD2
TGTGCCACCAGTGATGGACTAGCGGGAATCAATGAGCAGTTCTTC
CATSDGLAGINEQFF
>TRBV27|once|TRBJ2-5|TRBD2
TGTGCCAGCAGTGGGCCCTCCCGGACTAGCGGGCAAGAGACCCAGTACTTC
CASSGPSRTSGQETQYF
>TRBV7-7|.|TRBJ2-1|TRBD2
TGTGCTAGCAGCCCTAGCGGGAAGTACAATGAGCAGTTCTTC
CASSPSGKYNEQFF
>TRBV7-8|.|TRBJ2-1|.
TGTGCCAGCAGCTTAACGCCCGATGGGGGGGACACTTACAATGAGCAGTTCTTC
CASSLTPDGGDTYNEQFF
>TRBV3-1/TRBV3-2|.|TRBJ2-1|TRBD2
TGTGCCAGCAGCGCCCAGCGGGAGCTGAGTGAGCAGTTCTTC
CASSAQRELSEQFF
>TRBV4-2|.|TRBJ2-5|TRBD1
TGTGCCAGCAGAGAACAGGGGCGCCCCGGGCAAGAGACCCAGTACTTC
CASREQGRPGQETQYF
>TRBV28|.|TRBJ2-7|TRBD1
TGTGCCAGCAGGGGACAGGGGACCTACGAGCAGTACTTC
CASRGQGTYEQYF
>TRBV6-5|.|TRBJ2-1|TRBD1
TGTGCCTCGGCGACAGGGGGCAATGAGCAGTTCTTC
CASATGGNEQFF
>TRBV28|.|TRBJ1-1|TRBD1
TGTGCCAGCCAGCAACAGGGGGCCACTGAAGCTTTCTTT
CASQQQGATEAFF
>TRBV29-1|few|TRBJ1-2|TRBD1
TGCAGCTACTCCACCCCCCGCGGGACAGGGGATAGGGGCTACACCTTC
CSYSTPRGTGDRGYTF
>TRBV6-1|.|TRBJ1-5|.
TGTGCCAGCAGTGAACCAGGGGATAGCAATCAGCCCCAGCATTTT
CASSEPGDSNQPQHF
>TRBV3-1/TRBV3-2|.|TRBJ2-2|.
TGTGCCAGCAGCCAGGGGCTATACGGGGAGCTGTTTTTT
CASSQGLYGELFF
>TRBV7-9|.|TRBJ2-5|.
TGTGCCAGCAGCCGAGACGGGGGGCCCCGGGAGACCCAGTACTTC
CASSRDGGPRETQYF
>TRBV6-6|.|TRBJ2-5|TRBD1
TGTGCCAGCAGTCACCGGGACAGGGGGCGATCGGGGGAGACCCAGTACTTC
CASSHRDRGRSGETQYF
>TRBV6-5|.|TRBJ2-7|.
TGTGCCAGCAGGCCGCAGTGGCTGATCTACGAGCAGTACTTC
CASRPQWLIYEQYF
>TRBV18|.|TRBJ2-5|.
TGTGCCAGCTCACCAGACAGCCAAGAGACCCAGTACTTC
CASSPDSQETQYF
>TRBV6-2/TRBV6-3|.|TRBJ1-2|.
TGTGCCAGCAGCTTAACCGTCAAAGCCACCGACGAAACAGCCAGCTATGGCTACACCTTC
CASSLTVKATDETASYGYTF
>TRBV6-4|.|TRBJ2-1|TRBD1
TGTGCCAGCCGCCCCGGGGGAGACAGGGGAAACAATGAGCAGTTCTTC
CASRPGGDRGNNEQFF
>TRBV28|.|TRBJ2-7|TRBD2
TGTGCCAGCACCCCAGACGGGGCGCGGGGGGAGCAGTACTTC
CASTPDGARGEQYF
>TRBV6-1|.|TRBJ2-7|.
TGTGCCAGCAGTGAAGGGACAACCTTTGGGTACGAGCAGTACTTC
CASSEGTTFGYEQYF